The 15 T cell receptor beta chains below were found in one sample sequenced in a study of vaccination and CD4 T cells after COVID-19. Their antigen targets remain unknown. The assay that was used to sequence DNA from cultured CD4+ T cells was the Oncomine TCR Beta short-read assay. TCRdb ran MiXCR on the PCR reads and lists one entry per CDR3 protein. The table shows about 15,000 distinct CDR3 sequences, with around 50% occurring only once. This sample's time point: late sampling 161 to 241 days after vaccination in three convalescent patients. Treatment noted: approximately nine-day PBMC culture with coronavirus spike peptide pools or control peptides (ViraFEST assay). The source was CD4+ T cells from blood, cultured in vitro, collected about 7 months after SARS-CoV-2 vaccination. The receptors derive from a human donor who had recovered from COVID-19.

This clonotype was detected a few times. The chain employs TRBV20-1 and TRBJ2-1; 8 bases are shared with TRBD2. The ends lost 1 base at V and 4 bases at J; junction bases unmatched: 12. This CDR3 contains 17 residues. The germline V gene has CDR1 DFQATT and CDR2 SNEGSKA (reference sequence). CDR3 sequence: CSARGVERERIYNEQFF. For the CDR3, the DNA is TGCAGTGCTAGAGGTGTCGAGCGGGAGAGGATATACAATGAGCAGTTCTTC.

The CDR3 reads CATSTPTGAEAFF. The CDR3 DNA is TGTGCCACCAGTACCCCGACAGGGGCTGAAGCTTTCTTT. V is TRBV24-1 and J is TRBJ1-1; 8 nucleotides align to TRBD1. Trimming at V came to 6 bases and at J to 6 bases, leaving 5 bases not matched to a gene. CDR3 length: 13 amino acids. The V gene's germline CDR1 is KGHDR and CDR2 SFDVKD.

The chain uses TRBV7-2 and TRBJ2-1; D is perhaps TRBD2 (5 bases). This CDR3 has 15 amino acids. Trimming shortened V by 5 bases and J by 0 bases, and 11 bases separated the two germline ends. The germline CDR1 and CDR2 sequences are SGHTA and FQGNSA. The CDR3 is CASSRVRGSYNEQFF. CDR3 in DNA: TGTGCCAGCAGCCGGGTACGGGGCTCCTACAATGAGCAGTTCTTC.

CDR3 loop: CASSLRGDALQETQYF. CDR3 sequence (DNA): TGCGCCAGCAGCCTGCGAGGGGACGCTCTCCAAGAGACCCAGTACTTC. The rearrangement joins TRBV5-1 to TRBJ2-5; D is tentatively TRBD1 or TRBD2 (5 bases each). In germline, CDR1 is SGHRS, CDR2 YFSETQ. The CDR3 length is 16 residues. V was clipped by 4 bases and J by 1 base, with 17 bases between them.

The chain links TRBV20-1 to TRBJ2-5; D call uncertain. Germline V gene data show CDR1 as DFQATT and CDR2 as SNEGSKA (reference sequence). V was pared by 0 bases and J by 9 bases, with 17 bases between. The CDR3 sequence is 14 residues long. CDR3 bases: TGCAGTGCTAGAGATCTGGGGTTGGGTTGGGCCCAGTACTTC. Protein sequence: CSARDLGLGWAQYF.

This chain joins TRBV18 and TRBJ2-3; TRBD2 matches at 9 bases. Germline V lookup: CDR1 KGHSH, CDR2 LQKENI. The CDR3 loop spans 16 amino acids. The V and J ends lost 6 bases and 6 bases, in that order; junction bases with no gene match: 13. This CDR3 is CASSHYSSGEMDTQYF. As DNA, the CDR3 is TGTGCCAGCTCCCACTACTCTAGCGGGGAAATGGATACGCAGTATTTT.

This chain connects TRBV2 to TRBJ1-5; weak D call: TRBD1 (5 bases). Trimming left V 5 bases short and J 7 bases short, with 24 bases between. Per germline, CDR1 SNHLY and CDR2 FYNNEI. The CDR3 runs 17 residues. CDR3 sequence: CASSPGVGGWGGQPQHF. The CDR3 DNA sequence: TGTGCCAGCAGTCCTGGAGTTGGCGGGTGGGGCGGCCAGCCCCAGCATTTT.

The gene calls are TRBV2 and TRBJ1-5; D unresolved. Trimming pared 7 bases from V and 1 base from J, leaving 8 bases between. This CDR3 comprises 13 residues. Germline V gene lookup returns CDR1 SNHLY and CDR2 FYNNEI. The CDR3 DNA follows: TGTGCCAGCACCCTAAACAGCAATCAGCCCCAGCATTTT. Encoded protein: CASTLNSNQPQHF.

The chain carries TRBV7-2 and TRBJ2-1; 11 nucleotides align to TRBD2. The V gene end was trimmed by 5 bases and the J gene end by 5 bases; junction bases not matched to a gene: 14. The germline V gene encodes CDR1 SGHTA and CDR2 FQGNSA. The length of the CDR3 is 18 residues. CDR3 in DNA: TGTGCCAGCAGCCCCCGGGGGGTTGATAGCGGGAGGGACAATGAGCAGTTCTTC. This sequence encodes CASSPRGVDSGRDNEQFF.

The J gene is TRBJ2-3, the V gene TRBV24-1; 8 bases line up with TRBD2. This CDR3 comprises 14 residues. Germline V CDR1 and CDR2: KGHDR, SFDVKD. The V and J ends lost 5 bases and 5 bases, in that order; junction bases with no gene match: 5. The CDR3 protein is CATSARLAQDTQYF. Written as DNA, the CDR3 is TGTGCCACCAGTGCGCGACTAGCGCAAGATACGCAGTATTTT.

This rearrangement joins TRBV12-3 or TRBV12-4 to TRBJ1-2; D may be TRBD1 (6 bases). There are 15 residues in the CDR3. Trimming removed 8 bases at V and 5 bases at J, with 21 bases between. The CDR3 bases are TGTGCCAGCGCCCCTAGCTGGGGGGCAGGGTATGGCTACACCTTC. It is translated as CASAPSWGAGYGYTF.

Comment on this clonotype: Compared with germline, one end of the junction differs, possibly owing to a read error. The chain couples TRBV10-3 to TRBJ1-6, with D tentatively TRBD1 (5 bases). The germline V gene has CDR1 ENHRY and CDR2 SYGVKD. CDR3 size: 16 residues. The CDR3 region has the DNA TGTGCCATCAGTGAGCCGCTGGGGGGAGTGGGGTCACCCTTCCACTTT. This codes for CAISEPLGGVGSPFHF.

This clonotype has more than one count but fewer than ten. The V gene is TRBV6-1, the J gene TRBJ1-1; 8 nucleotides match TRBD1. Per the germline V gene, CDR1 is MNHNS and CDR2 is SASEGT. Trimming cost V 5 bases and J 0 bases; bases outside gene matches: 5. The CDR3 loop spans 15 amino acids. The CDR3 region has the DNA TGTGCCAGCAGTAACCACAGGGGGGTGAACACTGAAGCTTTCTTT. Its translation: CASSNHRGVNTEAFF.

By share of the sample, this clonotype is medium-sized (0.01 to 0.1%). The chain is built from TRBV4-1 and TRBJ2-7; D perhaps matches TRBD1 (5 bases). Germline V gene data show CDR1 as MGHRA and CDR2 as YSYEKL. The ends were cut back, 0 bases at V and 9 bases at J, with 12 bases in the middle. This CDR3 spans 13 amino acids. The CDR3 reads CASSQDQGMVQYF. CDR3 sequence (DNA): TGCGCCAGCAGCCAAGATCAGGGAATGGTGCAGTACTTC.

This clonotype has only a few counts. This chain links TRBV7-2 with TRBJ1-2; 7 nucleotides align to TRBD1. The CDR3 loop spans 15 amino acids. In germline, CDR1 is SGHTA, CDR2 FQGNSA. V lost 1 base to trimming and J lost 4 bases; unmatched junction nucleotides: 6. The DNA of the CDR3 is TGTGCCAGCAGCTTAGGTGGGACAGAGGGCTATGGCTACACCTTC. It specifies CASSLGGTEGYGYTF.